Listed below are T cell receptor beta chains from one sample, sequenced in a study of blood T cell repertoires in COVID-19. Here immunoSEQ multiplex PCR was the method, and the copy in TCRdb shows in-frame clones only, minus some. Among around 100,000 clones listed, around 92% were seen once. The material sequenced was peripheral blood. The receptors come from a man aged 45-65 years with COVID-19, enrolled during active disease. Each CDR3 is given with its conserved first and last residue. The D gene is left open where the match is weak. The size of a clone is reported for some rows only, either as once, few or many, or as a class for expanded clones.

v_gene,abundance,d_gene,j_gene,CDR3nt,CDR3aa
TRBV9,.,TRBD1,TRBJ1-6,TGTGCCAGCAGTGCCATTGGGGGACAGGTGAATTCACCCCTCCACTTT,CASSAIGGQVNSPLHF
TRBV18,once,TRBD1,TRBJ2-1,TGTGCCAGCTCACCGGACAGGGCCGCCTACAATGAGCAGTTCTTC,CASSPDRAAYNEQFF
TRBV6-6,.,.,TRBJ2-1,TGTGCCGTCATGGAAGGTGGACTGAGTCGGAATGAGCAGTTCTTC,CAVMEGGLSRNEQFF
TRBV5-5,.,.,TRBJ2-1,TGTGCCAGCAGCCCCAGAGGGGGGGACGAGCAGTTCTTC,CASSPRGGDEQFF
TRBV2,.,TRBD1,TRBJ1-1,TGTGCCAGCAGTGGTCAGGGGGTGGGCACTGAAGCTTTCTTT,CASSGQGVGTEAFF
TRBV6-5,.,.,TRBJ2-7,TGTGCCAGCAGTTACTCGGGCAGGGGTTCCGAGCAGTACTTC,CASSYSGRGSEQYF
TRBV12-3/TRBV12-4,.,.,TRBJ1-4,TGTGCCAGCAAACCTGAGGAAGAAAAACTGTTTTTT,CASKPEEEKLFF
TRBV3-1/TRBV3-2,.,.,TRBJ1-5,TGTGCCAGCTCCAGGCAGGGCACGAATCAGCCCCAGCATTTT,CASSRQGTNQPQHF
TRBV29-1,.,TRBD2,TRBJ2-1,TGCAGCGTTGATCGAGCGGGGGGGCTCTTCGAGCAGTTCTTC,CSVDRAGGLFEQFF
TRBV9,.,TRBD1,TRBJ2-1,TGTGCCAGCAGCGTAGGCCCTCTGACAGGGGGCGATGAGCAGTTCTTC,CASSVGPLTGGDEQFF
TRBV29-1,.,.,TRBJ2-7,TGCAGCGTTGCAGGGTATGCCTACGAGCAGTACTTC,CSVAGYAYEQYF
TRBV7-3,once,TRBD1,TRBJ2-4,TGTGCCAGCAGCTTTGGACAGGGCGACATTCAGTACTTC,CASSFGQGDIQYF
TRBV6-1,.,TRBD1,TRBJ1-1,TGTGCCAGCAGTGAAAGACAGGGGGGAACGACGAACACTGAAGCTTTCTTT,CASSERQGGTTNTEAFF
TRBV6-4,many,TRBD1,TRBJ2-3,TGTGCCAGCAGTGACGGGACAGGGCAACACACAGATACGCAGTATTTT,CASSDGTGQHTDTQYF
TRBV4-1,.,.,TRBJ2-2,TGCGCCAGCAGCCCAACGACACTTTCCACCGGGGAGCTGTTTTTT,CASSPTTLSTGELFF
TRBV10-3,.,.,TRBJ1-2,TGTGCCATCAGTGAGAGGACAGAGAAGATCGGGGGCTACACCTTC,CAISERTEKIGGYTF
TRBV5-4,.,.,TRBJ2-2,TGTGCCAGCAGCCCCTCGGGGGGCGACACCGGGGAGCTGTTTTTT,CASSPSGGDTGELFF
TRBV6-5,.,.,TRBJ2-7,TGTGCCAGCAGTCAGGGGTCCGAGCAGTACTTC,CASSQGSEQYF
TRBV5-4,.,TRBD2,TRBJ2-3,TGTGCCAGCAGCCTGACTAGCGGGGGCCGCACAGATACGCAGTATTTT,CASSLTSGGRTDTQYF
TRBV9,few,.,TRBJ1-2,TGTGCCAGCAGCGTAGACGACACCTGGCGAGGCTACACCTTC,CASSVDDTWRGYTF
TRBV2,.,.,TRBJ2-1,TGTGCCAGCCTCGGCGGGATACTGGAGTTCTTC,CASLGGILEFF
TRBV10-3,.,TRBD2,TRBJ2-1,TGTGCCATCAGTGCCCCCGTCGGGCGGGGGTCCTACAATGAGCAGTTCTTC,CAISAPVGRGSYNEQFF
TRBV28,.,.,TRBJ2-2,TGTGCCAGCTCCCCGTTGGACTTTAACACCGGGGAGCTGTTTTTT,CASSPLDFNTGELFF
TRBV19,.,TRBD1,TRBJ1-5,TGTGCCATCCAGACAGGGAGCAATCAGCCCCAGCATTTT,CAIQTGSNQPQHF
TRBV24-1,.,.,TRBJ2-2,TGTGCCACCAGTGATTTGACCCAGGGATCGAACACCGGGGAGCTGTTTTTT,CATSDLTQGSNTGELFF
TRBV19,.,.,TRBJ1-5,TGTGCCTGTGGAGGTTATCAGCCCCAGCATTTT,CACGGYQPQHF
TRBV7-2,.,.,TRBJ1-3,TGTGCCAGCAGCTTATGGGGCGCGGACACCATATATTTT,CASSLWGADTIYF
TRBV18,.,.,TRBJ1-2,TGTGCCAGCTCACCTGGAGTGGACTATGGCTACACCTTC,CASSPGVDYGYTF
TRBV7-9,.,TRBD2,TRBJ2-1,TGTGCCAGCAGCTTAGGGACTAGCTCCACTTACAATGAGCAGTTCTTC,CASSLGTSSTYNEQFF
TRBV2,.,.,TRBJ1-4,TGTGCCAGCAGTGAAAGCCGGGGAAATGAAAAACTGTTTTTT,CASSESRGNEKLFF
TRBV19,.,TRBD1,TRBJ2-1,TGTGCCAGTAGTATAGCGGGACAGGGTTCCCCGAGCTCCTACAATGAGCAGTTCTTC,CASSIAGQGSPSSYNEQFF
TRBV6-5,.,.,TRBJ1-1,TGTGCCAGCAGTTACTCGGAGCTTATAGCGAACACTGAAGCTTTCTTT,CASSYSELIANTEAFF
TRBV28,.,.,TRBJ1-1,TGTGCCAGCAGTAGACAGTTTATGAACACTGAAGCTTTCTTT,CASSRQFMNTEAFF
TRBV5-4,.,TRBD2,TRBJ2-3,TGTGCCAGCAGCTTGGGGACTAGCGGGGGGTCGAGCACAGATACGCAGTATTTT,CASSLGTSGGSSTDTQYF
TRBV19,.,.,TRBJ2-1,TGTGCCAGTAGTACAGGGTGGGCCTACAATGAGCAGTTCTTC,CASSTGWAYNEQFF
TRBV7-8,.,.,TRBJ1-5,TGTGCCAGCAGCCTCATGGGGGGATCTCAGCCCCAGCATTTT,CASSLMGGSQPQHF
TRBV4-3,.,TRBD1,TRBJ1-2,TGCGCCAGCAGCCAAGATGGGACAGGGGCCGCCGTTTATGTCTACACCTTC,CASSQDGTGAAVYVYTF
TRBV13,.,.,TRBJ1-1,TGTGCCGCCCAGGGTTTGGGTAACACTGAAGCTTTCTTT,CAAQGLGNTEAFF
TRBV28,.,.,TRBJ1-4,TGTGCCAGCAGTTTGAACGGACCACTAGCGGGTGAAAAACTGTTTTTT,CASSLNGPLAGEKLFF
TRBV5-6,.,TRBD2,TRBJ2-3,TGTGCCAGCAGCTTGGAAGTAGGGACTACCTTCAGGGATACGCAGTATTTT,CASSLEVGTTFRDTQYF
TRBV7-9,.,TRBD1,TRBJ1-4,TGTGCCAGCAGCCCGACAGGGCGAAAACTGTTTTTT,CASSPTGRKLFF
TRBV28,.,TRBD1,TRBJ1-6,TGTGCCAGCAGCCCCGGGACAGTTGATAATTCACCCCTCCACTTT,CASSPGTVDNSPLHF